This T cell receptor (beta chain) was sequenced in a study of T cells in Graves' hyperthyroidism and ophthalmopathy. Germline V gives CDR1 SNHLY, CDR2 FYNNEI. Trimming left V 6 bases short and J 5 bases short, with 16 bases between. This CDR3 is built from 14 residues. The diagnoses drew upon clinical symptoms, serum thyroxine and TRAb, thyroid ultrasound and orbital computed tomography. Study-wide results and limits: Model predictions of ophthalmopathy came a median approximately 6.2 months before onset.

The sample holds many counts of this clonotype. What it binds is unknown. Amplified TCR beta CDR3 regions came from RNA transcripts. The TCR CDR3 was amplified in a first-round RT-PCR using the HTBI primer set. MiXCR, applied by TCRdb to the multiplex PCR reads, yields one record per CDR3 protein. The data contain more than 500,000 distinct CDR3 sequences, over 45% of them singletons. The rearrangement joins TRBV2 to TRBJ1-2; D ambiguous. What was sequenced was peripheral blood or thyroid tissue (not recorded which). This TCR was sampled from an adult woman with Graves' disease, either hyperthyroidism or ophthalmopathy (not recorded which). The CDR3 DNA follows: TGTGCCAGCAGAAGTAGGGTCGGGAGATATGGCTACACCTTC. Its translation: CASRSRVGRYGYTF.